One and the same sample provided the 22 T cell receptor beta chains below, sequenced in a study of T cells of healthy individuals. TCRdb recomputed calls from the 5' RACE reads with MiXCR, one row per CDR3 protein. The profile shows approximately 50,000 distinct CDR3 sequences, 14% to 15% of them singletons. Receptor source: a human donor in good health.

This sequence joins TRBV21-1 and TRBJ2-3; TRBD1 was called by the table and not checked on the DNA. TRBV21-1 is a pseudogene locus. The CDR3 is 14 amino acids. The CDR3 DNA follows: TGTGCCAGCAGCCGCCGGACAGGGGGCTATACGCAGTATTTT. This codes for CASSRRTGGYTQYF.

This clonotype has at least ten counts. The chain is built from TRBV28 and TRBJ1-4; no reliable D call. The germline V gene encodes CDR1 MDHEN and CDR2 SYDVKM. The V end lost 3 bases, the J end lost 11 bases, and 7 bases lay between the germline ends. The CDR3 is 11 residues long. The CDR3 DNA sequence: TGTGCCAGCAGTTTTCGCGGGAAACTGTTTTTT. Residues: CASSFRGKLFF.

This clonotype was counted between two and nine times. The CDR3 DNA is TGTGCCAGCAGTCAACTAGCGGGGCCCGGATTTGCTAGCACAGATACGCAGTATTTT. It yields the protein CASSQLAGPGFASTDTQYF. The chain has TRBV6-6 and TRBJ2-3; the match to TRBD2 covers 10 bases. V shed 5 bases and J 0 bases; nucleotides not matched to a gene: 14. Germline V gene sequence: CDR1 MNHNY, CDR2 SVGAGI (reference sequence). The CDR3 is 19 residues long.

Ten or more counts support this clonotype. This chain joins TRBV6-1 and TRBJ1-2; D possibly corresponds to TRBD1 (6 bases). V lost 7 bases to trimming and J lost 4 bases, with 19 bases between them. This CDR3 is built from 15 residues. The germline CDR1 and CDR2 sequences are MNHNS and SASEGT. The CDR3 is CASTGPPGARYGYTF. CDR3 DNA sequence: TGTGCCAGCACCGGCCCCCCAGGGGCGCGCTATGGCTACACCTTC.

The chain carries TRBV2 and TRBJ1-1; tentative D call: TRBD1 (6 bases). The CDR3 loop spans 12 amino acids. Per germline, CDR1 SNHLY and CDR2 FYNNEI. Trimming took 7 bases from V and 4 from J, leaving 10 bases between them. CDR3: CASIGQSTEAFF. CDR3 bases: TGTGCCAGCATTGGACAGAGCACTGAAGCTTTCTTT.

The rearrangement links TRBV11-2 to TRBJ2-7; 7 positions agree with TRBD2. This CDR3 region has 15 residues. Germline loops: CDR1 SGHAT, CDR2 FQNNGV. V lost 0 bases, J lost 0 bases, and 2 bases stayed unmatched. The CDR3 region has the DNA TGTGCCAGCAGCTTAGAGCCTAGCGGCTCCTACGAGCAGTACTTC. This sequence encodes CASSLEPSGSYEQYF.

The chain recombines TRBV11-2 with TRBJ1-2, with 7 bases fitting TRBD1. The CDR3 has 18 residues. J was trimmed by 1 base and V by 3 bases; bases with no gene match: 14. CDR1 is SGHAT, CDR2 FQNNGV, per germline. Here the CDR3 DNA reads TGTGCCAGCAGCTTTACAAGGGGGCGCGGGCAATTTAACTATGGCTACACCTTC. The encoded protein is CASSFTRGRGQFNYGYTF.

J is TRBJ2-5 and V is TRBV24-1; D remains unclear. Trimming pared 2 bases from V and 3 bases from J, leaving 6 bases between. Germline V gene lookup returns CDR1 KGHDR and CDR2 SFDVKD. The CDR3 consists of 13 residues. DNA for the CDR3: TGTGCCACCAGTGATTCCACAGAAGAGACCCAGTACTTC. This sequence encodes CATSDSTEETQYF.

This clonotype showed up many times. This rearrangement joins TRBV20-1 to TRBJ2-3; a possible D gene is TRBD2 (5 bases). V lost 5 bases and J lost 2, with 14 bases in between. CDR1 DFQATT and CDR2 SNEGSKA come from the germline V gene (reference sequence). CDR3 length: 14 amino acids. The CDR3 DNA reads TGCAGTGCTCGCCCCCTGGACTTCACAGATACGCAGTATTTT. This gives the protein CSARPLDFTDTQYF.

This clonotype was seen ten or more times. The chain is built from TRBV10-3 and TRBJ2-3, with D unclear. The CDR3 totals 15 residues. CDR1 is ENHRY and CDR2 is SYGVKD in the germline V gene. V dropped 3 bases and J dropped 0 bases, with 10 bases sitting between them. This CDR3 is CAISDEPISTDTQYF. The CDR3 DNA sequence: TGTGCCATCAGTGATGAACCAATTAGCACAGATACGCAGTATTTT.

This clonotype was seen more than once but under ten times. This chain connects TRBV19 to TRBJ2-3, with TRBD2 identical over 14 bases. The germline CDR1 and CDR2 sequences are LNHDA and SQIVND (reference sequence). The CDR3 contains 16 residues. Trimming cost V 5 bases and J 3 bases; bases outside gene matches: 4. The CDR3 region is CASSSGTSGRTDTQYF. CDR3 sequence (DNA): TGTGCCAGTAGTTCGGGGACTAGCGGGAGAACAGATACGCAGTATTTT.

This chain connects TRBV6-2 or TRBV6-3 to TRBJ2-5; D unresolved. Germline-derived CDR1 and CDR2 are MNHEY and SVGEGT. CDR3 length equals 14 residues. Trimming pared 6 bases from V and 5 bases from J, leaving 16 bases between. The CDR3 DNA reads TGTGCCAGCAGGATTCGGTTAAGGATGGAGACCCAGTACTTC. Translated, it gives CASRIRLRMETQYF.

The rearrangement links TRBV2 to TRBJ1-5, with D hard to call. Trimming removed 2 bases from V and 5 bases from J, with 10 bases in between. This CDR3 spans 14 amino acids. Per germline, CDR1 SNHLY and CDR2 FYNNEI. The CDR3 bases are TGTGCCAGCAGTGAAAGTTTGCGGGATCAGCCCCAGCATTTT. It yields the protein CASSESLRDQPQHF.

The chain links TRBV7-2 to TRBJ1-3; D not resolved. Trimming took 5 bases from V and 4 from J, leaving 9 bases between them. The CDR3 sequence is 13 residues long. CDR1 SGHTA and CDR2 FQGNSA come from the germline V gene. For the CDR3, the DNA is TGTGCCAGCAGCAAAGGTTCGGGAAACACCATATATTTT. Protein sequence: CASSKGSGNTIYF.

This clonotype showed up just a few times. This chain uses TRBV2 with TRBJ1-5, with D possibly TRBD1 on 6 matching bases. Trimming pared 4 bases from V and 6 bases from J, leaving 19 bases between. Germline CDR1 and CDR2: SNHLY and FYNNEI. The CDR3 length is 16 residues. CDR3 in amino acids: CASSGGDKRWGQPQHF. As DNA, the CDR3 is TGTGCCAGCAGTGGGGGGGACAAACGGTGGGGTCAGCCCCAGCATTTT.

The J gene is TRBJ2-1, the V gene TRBV29-1; D call uncertain. The V gene lost 7 bases and the J gene lost 1 base, with 14 bases spanning the gap. Germline assignment: CDR1 SQVTM and CDR2 ANQGSEA. The CDR3 has 14 residues. This chain's CDR3 is CSADNRVSYNEQFF. In nucleotides, the CDR3 is TGCAGCGCTGACAATAGGGTTTCCTACAATGAGCAGTTCTTC.

This chain uses TRBV7-2 with TRBJ2-2; TRBD2 is a possible D gene (5 bases). The CDR3 is 14 amino acids. The germline CDR1 and CDR2 sequences are SGHTA and FQGNSA. The V and J ends lost 7 bases and 0 bases respectively, with 9 bases between them. CDR3 region: CASTTTSNTGELFF. The CDR3, as DNA: TGTGCCAGCACGACTACCTCGAACACCGGGGAGCTGTTTTTT.

This sequence joins TRBV7-9 and TRBJ1-2; the match to TRBD1 covers 7 bases. V gave up 1 base and J gave up 1 base; unmatched junction bases: 12. This CDR3 comprises 18 residues. Germline CDR1 and CDR2: SEHNR and FQNEAQ (reference sequence). The DNA of the CDR3 is TGTGCCAGCAGCTTAGGAGTCCCAGGACAGGACTTTAACTATGGCTACACCTTC. Protein sequence: CASSLGVPGQDFNYGYTF.

Ten or more counts support this clonotype. This chain links TRBV30 with TRBJ1-5; D uncertain. There are 14 residues in the CDR3. Germline V gives CDR1 GTSNPN, CDR2 SVGIG (reference sequence). Trimming left V 1 base short and J 3 bases short, with 10 bases between. The chain's CDR3 is CAWSGWQVNQPQHF. As DNA, the CDR3 is TGTGCCTGGAGTGGGTGGCAAGTCAATCAGCCCCAGCATTTT.

This clonotype showed up many times. The V call is TRBV2, the J call TRBJ2-3, with a weak D call TRBD2 (6 bases). Trimming cost V 8 bases and J 0 bases, with 9 bases left between them. CDR3 length: 13 amino acids. Germline V lookup: CDR1 SNHLY, CDR2 FYNNEI. CDR3: CASPSVSTDTQYF. The CDR3 DNA reads TGTGCCAGCCCTAGCGTCAGCACAGATACGCAGTATTTT.

This clonotype was counted many times. The V call is TRBV19, the J call TRBJ2-2; D perhaps matches TRBD2 (5 bases). Germline CDR1 is LNHDA and CDR2 is SQIVND (reference sequence). V was pared by 3 bases and J by 0 bases, with 5 bases between. There are 14 residues in the CDR3. The CDR3 region has the DNA TGTGCCAGTAGTATCGGGACGAACACCGGGGAGCTGTTTTTT. Translation: CASSIGTNTGELFF.

This clonotype showed up just a few times. This chain links TRBV4-3 with TRBJ1-1, with D maybe TRBD1 (6 bases). The CDR3 has 19 amino acids. V was shortened by 0 bases and J by 0 bases, with 20 bases between the two germline ends. Germline V gives CDR1 LGHNA, CDR2 YSLEER. The CDR3 reads CASSQDGGGRVGVNTEAFF. Here the CDR3 DNA reads TGCGCCAGCAGCCAAGATGGCGGGGGGCGAGTCGGGGTGAACACTGAAGCTTTCTTT.